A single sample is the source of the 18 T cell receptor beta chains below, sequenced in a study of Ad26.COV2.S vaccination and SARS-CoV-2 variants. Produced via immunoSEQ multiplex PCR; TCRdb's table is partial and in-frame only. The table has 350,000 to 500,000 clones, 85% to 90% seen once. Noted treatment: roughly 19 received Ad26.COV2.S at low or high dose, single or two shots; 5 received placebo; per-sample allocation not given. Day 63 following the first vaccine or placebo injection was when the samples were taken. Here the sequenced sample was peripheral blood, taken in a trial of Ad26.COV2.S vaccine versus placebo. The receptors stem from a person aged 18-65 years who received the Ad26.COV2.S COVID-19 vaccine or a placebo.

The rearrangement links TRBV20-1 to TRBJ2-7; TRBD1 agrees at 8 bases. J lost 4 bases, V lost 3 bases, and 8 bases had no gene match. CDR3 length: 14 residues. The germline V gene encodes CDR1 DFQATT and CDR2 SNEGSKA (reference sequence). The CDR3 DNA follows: TGCAGTGCTAGTGGCGGGACAGGCAGTTACGAGCAGTACTTC. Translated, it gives CSASGGTGSYEQYF.

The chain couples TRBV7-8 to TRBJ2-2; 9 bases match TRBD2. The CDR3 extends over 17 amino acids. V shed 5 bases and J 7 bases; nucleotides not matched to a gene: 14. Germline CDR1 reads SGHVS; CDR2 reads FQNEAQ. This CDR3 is CASSQILGPSGVGELFF. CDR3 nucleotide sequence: TGTGCCAGCAGCCAAATTCTAGGGCCTAGCGGGGTCGGGGAGCTGTTTTTT.

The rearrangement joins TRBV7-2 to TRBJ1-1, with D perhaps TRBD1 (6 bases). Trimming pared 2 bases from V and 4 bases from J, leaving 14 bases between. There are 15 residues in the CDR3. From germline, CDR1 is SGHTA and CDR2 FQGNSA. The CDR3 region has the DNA TGTGCCAGCAGCTTACTTGGGAGGGGGAGCACTGAAGCTTTCTTT. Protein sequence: CASSLLGRGSTEAFF.

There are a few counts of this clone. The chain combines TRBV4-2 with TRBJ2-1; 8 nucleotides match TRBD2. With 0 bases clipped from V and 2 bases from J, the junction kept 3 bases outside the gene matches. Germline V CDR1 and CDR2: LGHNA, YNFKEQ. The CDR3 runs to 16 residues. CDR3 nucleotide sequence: TGTGCCAGCAGCCAAGATCTCGGGGGGGCCTACAATGAGCAGTTCTTC. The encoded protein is CASSQDLGGAYNEQFF.

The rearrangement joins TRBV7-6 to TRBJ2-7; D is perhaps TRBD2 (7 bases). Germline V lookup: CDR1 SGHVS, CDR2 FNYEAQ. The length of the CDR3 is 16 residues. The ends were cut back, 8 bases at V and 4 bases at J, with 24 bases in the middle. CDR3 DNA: TGTGCCAGCGGGGGGGGCTCCGGGTCGTTGACTTACGAGCAGTACTTC. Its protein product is CASGGGSGSLTYEQYF.

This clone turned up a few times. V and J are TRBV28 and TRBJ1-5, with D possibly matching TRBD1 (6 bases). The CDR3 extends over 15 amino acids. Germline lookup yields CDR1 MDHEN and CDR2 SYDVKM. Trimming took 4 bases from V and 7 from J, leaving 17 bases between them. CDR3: CASSSNRVRWQPQHF. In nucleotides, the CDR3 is TGTGCCAGCAGTTCCAACAGGGTACGTTGGCAGCCCCAGCATTTT.

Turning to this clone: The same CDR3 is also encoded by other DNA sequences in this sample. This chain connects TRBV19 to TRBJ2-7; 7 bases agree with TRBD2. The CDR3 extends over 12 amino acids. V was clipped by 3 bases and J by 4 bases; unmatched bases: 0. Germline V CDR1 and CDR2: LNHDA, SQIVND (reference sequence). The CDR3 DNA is TGTGCCAGTAGTATCGGGGGGTACGAGCAGTACTTC. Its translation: CASSIGGYEQYF.

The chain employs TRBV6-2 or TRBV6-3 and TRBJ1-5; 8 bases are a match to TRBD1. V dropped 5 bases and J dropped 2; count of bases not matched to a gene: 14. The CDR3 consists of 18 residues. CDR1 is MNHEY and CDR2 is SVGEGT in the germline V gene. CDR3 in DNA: TGTGCCAGCAGTCGGCTACAGCGGACAGGGACGGGCAATCAGCCCCAGCATTTT. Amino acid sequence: CASSRLQRTGTGNQPQHF.

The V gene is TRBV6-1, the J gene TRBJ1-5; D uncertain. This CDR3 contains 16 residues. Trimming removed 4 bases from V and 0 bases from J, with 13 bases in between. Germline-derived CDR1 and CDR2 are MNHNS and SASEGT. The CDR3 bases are TGTGCCAGCAGTGGAAGGGCGGGTTATAGCAATCAGCCCCAGCATTTT. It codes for CASSGRAGYSNQPQHF.

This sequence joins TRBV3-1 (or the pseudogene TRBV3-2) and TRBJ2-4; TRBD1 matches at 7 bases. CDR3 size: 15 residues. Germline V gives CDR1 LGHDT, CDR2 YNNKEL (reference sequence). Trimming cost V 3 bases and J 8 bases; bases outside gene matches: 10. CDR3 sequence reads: CASSQDFPTGHIQYF. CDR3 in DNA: TGTGCCAGCAGCCAGGACTTCCCGACAGGGCACATTCAGTACTTC.

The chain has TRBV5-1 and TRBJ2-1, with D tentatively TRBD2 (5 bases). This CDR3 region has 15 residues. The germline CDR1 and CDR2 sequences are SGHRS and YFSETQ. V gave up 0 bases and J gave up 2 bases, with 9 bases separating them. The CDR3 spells CASSLEDFTYNEQFF. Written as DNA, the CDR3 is TGCGCCAGCAGCTTGGAGGACTTCACCTACAATGAGCAGTTCTTC. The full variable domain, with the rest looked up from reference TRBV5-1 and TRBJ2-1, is KAGVTQTPRYLIKTRGQQVTLSCSPISGHRSVSWYQQTPGQGLQFLFEYFSETQRNKGNFPGRFSGRQFSNSRSEMNVSTLELGDSALYLCASSLEDFTYNEQFFGPGTRLTVL.

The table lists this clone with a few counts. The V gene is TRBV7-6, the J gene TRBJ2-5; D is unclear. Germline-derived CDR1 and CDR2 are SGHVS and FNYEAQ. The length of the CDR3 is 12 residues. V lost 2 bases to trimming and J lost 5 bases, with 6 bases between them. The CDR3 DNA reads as TGTGCCAGCAGCTTACTCGTGGAGACCCAGTACTTC. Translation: CASSLLVETQYF.

The CDR3 DNA is TGTGCCAGCAGCCTCGGACCCACATACGAGCAGTACTTC. Amino acid sequence: CASSLGPTYEQYF. This sequence joins TRBV6-2 or TRBV6-3 and TRBJ2-7, with D hard to call. Germline V CDR1 and CDR2: MNHEY, SVGEGT. The CDR3 loop spans 13 amino acids. V lost 6 bases to trimming and J lost 4 bases, with 13 bases between them.

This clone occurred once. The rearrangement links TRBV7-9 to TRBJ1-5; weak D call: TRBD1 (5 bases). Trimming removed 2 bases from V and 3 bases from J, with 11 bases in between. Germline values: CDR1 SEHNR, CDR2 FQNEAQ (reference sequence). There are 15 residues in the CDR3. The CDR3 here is CASSLTGGTNQPQHF. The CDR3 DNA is TGTGCCAGCAGCTTAACCGGGGGGACCAATCAGCCCCAGCATTTT.

CDR3 region: CASSLAGGKKEQFF. The DNA of the CDR3 is TGTGCCAGCAGCTTGGCGGGGGGGAAGAAAGAGCAGTTCTTC. V is TRBV5-4 and J is TRBJ2-1; TRBD2 matches at 8 bases. V lost 0 bases to trimming and J lost 10 bases; unmatched junction nucleotides: 6. Germline CDR1 SGHNT, CDR2 YYREEE (reference sequence). The CDR3 runs to 14 residues. Together with reference TRBV5-4 and TRBJ2-1, the CDR3 gives the full variable domain: ETGVTQSPTHLIKTRGQQVTLRCSSQSGHNTVSWYQQALGQGPQFIFQYYREEENGRGNFPPRFSGLQFPNYSSELNVNALELDDSALYLCASSLAGGKKEQFFGPGTRLTVL.

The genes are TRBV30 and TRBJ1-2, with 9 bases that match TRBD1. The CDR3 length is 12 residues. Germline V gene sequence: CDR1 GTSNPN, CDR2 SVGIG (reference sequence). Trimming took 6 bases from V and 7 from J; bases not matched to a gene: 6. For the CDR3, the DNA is TGTGCCTGCGGACAGGGGACGGCTGGCTACACCTTC. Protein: CACGQGTAGYTF.

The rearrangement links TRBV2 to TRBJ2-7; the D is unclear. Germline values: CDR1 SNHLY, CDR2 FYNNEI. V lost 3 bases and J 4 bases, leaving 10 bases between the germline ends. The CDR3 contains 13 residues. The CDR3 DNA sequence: TGTGCCAGCAGTGAGGTTACTGGGTACGAGCAGTACTTC. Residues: CASSEVTGYEQYF.

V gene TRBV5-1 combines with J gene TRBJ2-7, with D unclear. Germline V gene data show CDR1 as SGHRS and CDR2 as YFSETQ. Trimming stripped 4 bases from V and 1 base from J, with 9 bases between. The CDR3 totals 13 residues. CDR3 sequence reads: CASSLATSYEQYF. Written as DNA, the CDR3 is TGCGCCAGCAGCCTCGCCACTTCCTACGAGCAGTACTTC.